These 8 T cell receptor beta chains originate from one sample sequenced in a study of T cell changes during pregnancy in multiple sclerosis. Sequencing used immunoSEQ multiplex PCR; TCRdb keeps in-frame clones, though not all of them. The table has tens of thousands of clones, 91% seen once. The sequences come from peripheral blood, collected in the third trimester of pregnancy. The receptor source for this set is a female donor in good health, enrolled as a control in a pregnancy study.

V and J are TRBV7-2 and TRBJ1-6; D might be TRBD1 (6 bases). CDR3 length equals 16 residues. Trimming pared 7 bases from V and 5 bases from J, leaving 18 bases between. Germline V lookup: CDR1 SGHTA, CDR2 FQGNSA. Written as DNA, the CDR3 is TGTGCCAGCATGGGAGGGGGGTCCATCCATAATTCACCCCTCCACTTT. This codes for CASMGGGSIHNSPLHF.

J is TRBJ2-1 and V is TRBV19; the D gene is possibly TRBD2 (6 bases). V was cut by 8 bases and J by 6 bases, with 14 bases left in between. This CDR3 contains 13 residues. In germline, CDR1 is LNHDA, CDR2 SQIVND (reference sequence). CDR3 in amino acids: CASAPGLINEQFF. The DNA for the CDR3 is TGTGCCAGTGCCCCGGGACTCATCAATGAGCAGTTCTTC.

This rearrangement joins TRBV5-4 to TRBJ2-5; TRBD2 aligns across 7 bases. V gave up 2 bases and J gave up 4 bases; unmatched junction bases: 8. This CDR3 is built from 15 residues. The germline V gene has CDR1 SGHNT and CDR2 YYREEE (reference sequence). The CDR3 spells CASSFSGMEGETQYF. The CDR3 DNA sequence: TGTGCCAGCAGCTTCAGCGGGATGGAGGGAGAGACCCAGTACTTC.

Here the CDR3 reads CASTAPPTSGAYNEQFF. CDR3 bases: TGTGCCAGCACCGCCCCCCCAACTAGCGGTGCCTACAATGAGCAGTTCTTC. This chain links TRBV28 with TRBJ2-1; 8 bases map to TRBD2. Germline V gives CDR1 MDHEN, CDR2 SYDVKM. There are 17 residues in the CDR3. Unmatched junction bases numbered 13, after V lost 7 bases and J lost 2 bases. Together with reference TRBV28 and TRBJ2-1, the CDR3 gives the full variable domain: DVKVTQSSRYLVKRTGEKVFLECVQDMDHENMFWYRQDPGLGLRLIYFSYDVKMKEKGDIPEGYSVSREKKERFSLILESASTNQTSMYLCASTAPPTSGAYNEQFFGPGTRLTVL.

The chain employs TRBV5-1 and TRBJ1-2; D uncertain. The germline V gene has CDR1 SGHRS and CDR2 YFSETQ. Between the trimmed V and J ends, which lost 4 bases and 5 bases, there was a span of 15 bases. The CDR3 extends over 14 amino acids. The CDR3 here is CASSPFTEPYGYTF. The CDR3 DNA is TGCGCCAGCAGCCCGTTCACAGAGCCTTATGGCTACACCTTC.

This rearrangement joins TRBV5-1 to TRBJ1-1, with D possibly TRBD1 on 5 matching bases. Between the trimmed V and J ends, which lost 4 bases and 5 bases, there was a span of 12 bases. Germline CDR1 and CDR2: SGHRS and YFSETQ. The CDR3 is 13 amino acids. The CDR3 region has the DNA TGCGCCAGCAGCGGCGGGGGGGGGACTGAAGCTTTCTTT. Protein: CASSGGGGTEAFF.

The genes are TRBV7-8 and TRBJ1-3; TRBD1 aligns across 10 bases. The CDR3 is 16 residues long. Germline CDR1 reads SGHVS; CDR2 reads FQNEAQ. V lost 4 bases and J lost 5; bases outside the gene matches: 8. The CDR3 coding sequence is TGTGCCAGCAGCTCAAGGACAGGGGGTATAAGAAACACCATATATTTT. The encoded protein is CASSSRTGGIRNTIYF.

The V and J genes are TRBV7-9 and TRBJ1-2; D might be TRBD1 (6 bases). CDR3 length: 19 residues. Trimming removed 4 bases from V and 0 bases from J, with 24 bases in between. CDR1 and CDR2 from the germline V gene are SEHNR and FQNEAQ (reference sequence). The CDR3 DNA follows: TGTGCCAGCAGCTCAGAGGGGGACAAACCTCTCCCCTCTAACTATGGCTACACCTTC. Its translation: CASSSEGDKPLPSNYGYTF.